These T cell receptor beta chains were read from a single sample in a study of blood T cell repertoires in COVID-19. The table came from immunoSEQ multiplex PCR; TCRdb's copy has only in-frame clones and leaves some out. The data show about 51,000 clones, with about 86% seen just once and roughly 4% held by the top ten. Input material: peripheral blood. The receptor set was obtained from a man aged 80 or over with active COVID-19. Each CDR3 is given with its conserved first and last residue. D genes are given only for firm matches. Some rows have no size entry. The others give once, few or many, or a class for an expanded clone.

j_call d_call v_call clone_size cdr3_aa cdr3_nt
TRBJ2-7 TRBD2 TRBV15 - CATSTRTGLAGAYEQYF TGTGCCACCAGCACCAGGACGGGGCTAGCGGGAGCGTACGAGCAGTACTTC
TRBJ1-5 - TRBV27 - CASSLYGGYNQPQHF TGTGCCAGCAGTTTATATGGAGGTTACAATCAGCCCCAGCATTTT
TRBJ2-7 TRBD1 TRBV6-5 - CASSYSKQGAYEQYF TGTGCCAGCAGTTACTCGAAACAGGGGGCCTACGAGCAGTACTTC
TRBJ2-2 TRBD1 TRBV7-2 - CASSLDRGRGELFF TGTGCCAGCAGCTTAGACAGGGGTCGCGGGGAGCTGTTTTTT
TRBJ2-7 - TRBV7-2 - CASSLDRAEQYF TGTGCCAGCAGCCTGGACAGAGCCGAGCAGTACTTC
TRBJ2-5 TRBD1 TRBV28 - CASSGRTGLSETQYF TGTGCCAGCAGTGGCCGGACAGGGTTGTCAGAGACCCAGTACTTC
TRBJ2-1 TRBD2 TRBV20-1 - CSASPFLSGSYNEQFF TGCAGTGCTAGTCCCTTCCTTAGCGGGAGTTACAATGAGCAGTTCTTC
TRBJ2-3 TRBD2 TRBV5-1 - CASSSAWTSSLTDTQYF TGCGCCAGCAGCTCCGCCTGGACTAGCTCCCTCACAGATACGCAGTATTTT
TRBJ1-4 - TRBV6-6 - CASSLPREKLFF TGTGCCAGCAGTTTACCTAGGGAAAAACTGTTTTTT
TRBJ2-3 TRBD2 TRBV10-1 medium-sized CASSPRRLAGVIDTQYF TGCGCCAGCAGCCCCCGCAGGCTAGCGGGAGTTATCGATACGCAGTATTTT
TRBJ2-2 - TRBV5-1 few CASSLPPVEAGELFF TGCGCCAGCAGCCTGCCGCCGGTGGAGGCCGGGGAGCTGTTTTTT
TRBJ2-7 - TRBV18 once CASSPPMGQGGEQYF TGTGCCAGCTCACCACCGATGGGGCAGGGTGGCGAGCAGTACTTC
TRBJ2-3 TRBD2 TRBV10-3 - CAISVPGLAVNTQYF TGTGCCATCAGTGTCCCGGGACTAGCGGTGAATACGCAGTATTTT
TRBJ1-3 TRBD1 TRBV5-1 - CASSLGTGGSGNTIYF TGCGCCAGCAGCTTGGGAACAGGGGGCTCTGGAAACACCATATATTTT
TRBJ2-2 - TRBV7-3 - CASSRGTNTGELFF TGTGCCAGCAGCAGGGGAACGAACACCGGGGAGCTGTTTTTT
TRBJ2-5 TRBD1 TRBV5-4 once CASSLGGQGGRETQYF TGTGCCAGCAGCTTGGGGGGACAGGGGGGCAGAGAGACCCAGTACTTC
TRBJ2-7 - TRBV28 - CASRAGGTIAYEQYF TGTGCCAGCAGGGCCGGGGGTACTATAGCCTACGAGCAGTACTTC
TRBJ2-5 TRBD2 TRBV3-1/TRBV3-2 - CASSQDPAGSRAQYF TGTGCCAGCAGCCAAGATCCAGCGGGGTCAAGGGCCCAGTACTTC
TRBJ2-2 - TRBV24-1 - CATSDPGPDDTGELFF TGTGCCACCAGTGACCCGGGTCCGGATGACACCGGGGAGCTGTTTTTT
TRBJ2-5 TRBD2 TRBV7-2 - CASSWAAGGPGGETQYF TGTGCCAGCAGCTGGGCGGCGGGAGGGCCTGGAGGCGAGACCCAGTACTTC
TRBJ2-3 - TRBV24-1 few CATSERGGTQYF TGTGCCACCAGTGAGAGGGGAGGTACGCAGTATTTT
TRBJ2-3 - TRBV5-1 once CASSPRQTTDTQYF TGCGCCAGCAGCCCGCGACAAACCACAGATACGCAGTATTTT
TRBJ1-3 - TRBV27 once CASSLTGLILGNTIYF TGTGCCAGCAGTTTAACAGGCCTCATCCTGGGAAACACCATATATTTT
TRBJ2-5 - TRBV7-6 - CASSPGETQYF TGTGCCAGCAGCCCCGGGGAGACCCAGTACTTC
TRBJ2-1 - TRBV3-1/TRBV3-2 few CASSRYSNEQFF TGTGCCAGCAGCCGCTACAGCAATGAGCAGTTCTTC
TRBJ2-1 TRBD2 TRBV4-3 - CASSQDLPAIAGGVNEQFF TGCGCCAGCAGCCAAGACCTCCCGGCTATAGCGGGGGGGGTCAATGAGCAGTTCTTC
TRBJ2-1 TRBD2 TRBV7-9 - CASSLVGLAGSPNNEQFF TGTGCCAGCAGCTTAGTTGGCCTAGCGGGATCCCCCAACAATGAGCAGTTCTTC
TRBJ1-5 TRBD1 TRBV19 once CASSIGPGQGNQPQHF TGTGCCAGTAGTATAGGACCGGGACAGGGCAATCAGCCCCAGCATTTT
TRBJ2-7 TRBD2 TRBV27 - CASSRTSGGSSYEQYF TGTGCCAGCAGCCGAACGAGCGGGGGAAGCTCCTACGAGCAGTACTTC
TRBJ2-7 TRBD2 TRBV11-3 few CASSDSGGMTEQYF TGTGCCAGCAGCGATAGCGGGGGGATGACCGAGCAGTACTTC
TRBJ1-2 TRBD1 TRBV5-3 - CARSGQGLCGYTF TGTGCCAGAAGCGGACAGGGGCTATGTGGCTACACCTTC
TRBJ2-3 - TRBV10-3 - CAISESPGGGATDTQYF TGTGCCATCAGTGAGTCCCCTGGTGGCGGAGCCACAGATACGCAGTATTTT
TRBJ1-6 TRBD1 TRBV20-1 - CSASRGGTGSSPLHF TGCAGTGCTAGTCGGGGCGGGACAGGGAGTTCACCCCTCCACTTT
TRBJ2-3 - TRBV5-6 - CASRSVAGTDTQYF TGTGCCAGCAGGTCTGTGGCGGGCACAGATACGCAGTATTTT
TRBJ1-2 - TRBV6-2/TRBV6-3 - CASSRAGNYGYTF TGTGCCAGCAGTCGGGCAGGGAACTATGGCTACACCTTC
TRBJ1-2 TRBD1 TRBV7-3 - CASSSGTGSYGYTF TGTGCCAGCAGCTCCGGGACAGGGTCCTATGGCTACACCTTC
TRBJ1-5 - TRBV7-9 few CASSPQGRNNQPQHF TGTGCCAGCAGCCCCCAGGGCAGGAACAATCAGCCCCAGCATTTT
TRBJ2-7 TRBD2 TRBV7-3 - CASSFSLAGVSHEQYF TGTGCCAGCAGCTTCAGTCTAGCGGGAGTTTCCCACGAGCAGTACTTC
TRBJ1-1 - TRBV19 - CASSPRDANTEAFF TGTGCCAGTAGTCCCCGGGATGCGAACACTGAAGCTTTCTTT
TRBJ2-4 TRBD2 TRBV30 - CAWMLSSGGLWNIQYF TGTGCCTGGATGTTGTCTAGCGGGGGCCTTTGGAACATTCAGTACTTC
TRBJ1-3 - TRBV7-9 - CAREGDSGNTIYF TGTGCCAGAGAGGGTGACTCTGGAAACACCATATATTTT
TRBJ2-3 - TRBV6-1 - CASSEFIRSLNTQYF TGTGCCAGCAGTGAGTTCATTCGGTCTTTGAATACGCAGTATTTT
TRBJ2-5 TRBD2 TRBV11-2 - CASSLGGTSGSGGTQYF TGTGCCAGCAGCTTAGGGGGGACTAGCGGGAGTGGTGGGACCCAGTACTTC
TRBJ1-4 - TRBV19 - CASSITTGNTGGFNEKLFF TGTGCCAGTAGTATAACCACAGGGAATACGGGGGGATTTAATGAAAAACTGTTTTTT
TRBJ2-5 TRBD1 TRBV5-1 - CASSLSPGQGSRAGTQYF TGCGCCAGCAGCTTATCCCCGGGACAGGGCTCACGGGCGGGGACCCAGTACTTC
TRBJ2-3 TRBD2 TRBV28 - CASRAPGLAADTQYF TGTGCCAGCAGAGCTCCGGGACTAGCGGCAGATACGCAGTATTTT
TRBJ2-3 - TRBV7-2 - CASSSTFGPVDTQYF TGTGCCAGCAGCTCCACCTTTGGTCCGGTGGATACGCAGTATTTT
TRBJ1-2 TRBD1 TRBV3-1/TRBV3-2 - CASSQDGTGGEGGYTF TGTGCCAGCAGCCAAGATGGGACAGGGGGCGAAGGTGGCTACACCTTC
TRBJ2-4 TRBD2 TRBV7-2 - CASSSLGGTKNIQYF TGTGCCAGCAGCTCTCTCGGGGGGACCAAAAACATTCAGTACTTC
TRBJ2-7 - TRBV4-3 - CASSQNRAFEQYF TGCGCCAGCAGCCAGAACAGGGCCTTCGAGCAGTACTTC